The next 17 T cell receptor beta chains were all read from a single sample in a study of technical replicates of blood from a handful of donors. Clones were sequenced by immunoSEQ multiplex PCR, and TCRdb holds only the in-frame ones, with some missing. Here the sample spans around 69,000 clones, nearly 98% being singletons. The specimen sequenced was T cells isolated from PBMCs. The receptors originated from a human donor in good health.

The gene calls are TRBV4-1 and TRBJ2-7; 7 bases agree with TRBD1. The CDR3 extends over 15 amino acids. CDR1 is MGHRA, CDR2 YSYEKL, per germline. Losses at the gene ends were 7 bases for V and 4 bases for J; bases not matched to a gene: 13. The CDR3 here is CASMHAPGTEYEQYF. The CDR3 DNA reads TGCGCCAGCATGCACGCCCCCGGGACAGAGTACGAGCAGTACTTC.

This chain uses TRBV19 with TRBJ2-1; TRBD2 matches 8 bases. The CDR3 sequence is 15 residues long. CDR1 is LNHDA and CDR2 is SQIVND in the germline V gene (reference sequence). J gave up 1 base and V 6 bases, and 5 bases lay outside the gene matches. The CDR3 is CASRRTSSSYNEQFF. The CDR3 DNA is TGTGCCAGTAGGAGGACTAGCTCTTCCTACAATGAGCAGTTCTTC. The full variable domain, rest sourced from reference TRBV19 and TRBJ2-1, is DGGITQSPKYLFRKEGQNVTLSCEQNLNHDAMYWYRQDPGQGLRLIYYSQIVNDFQKGDIAEGYSVSREKKESFPLTVTSAQKNPTAFYLCASRRTSSSYNEQFFGPGTRLTVL.

This clone was seen a handful of times. The chain joins TRBV10-1 to TRBJ2-3, with D uncertain. V shed 1 base and J shed 6 bases, with 8 bases lying between them. This CDR3 spans 13 amino acids. CDR1 WNHNN and CDR2 SYGVQD come from the germline V gene (reference sequence). The CDR3 DNA follows: TGCGCCAGCAGTGAGTTTGTCTTTGATACGCAGTATTTT. This translates into CASSEFVFDTQYF.

The chain recombines TRBV6-6 with TRBJ1-1; D is ambiguous. The CDR3 loop spans 13 amino acids. V was pared by 0 bases and J by 2 bases, with 4 bases between. Germline assignment: CDR1 MNHNY and CDR2 SVGAGI (reference sequence). Here the CDR3 DNA reads TGTGCCAGCAGTTACTCGTTAAACACTGAAGCTTTCTTT. This sequence encodes CASSYSLNTEAFF.

The chain employs TRBV27 and TRBJ2-7, with a weak D call TRBD1 (5 bases). Germline lookup yields CDR1 MNHEY and CDR2 SMNVEV (reference sequence). Trimming removed 6 bases at V and 6 bases at J, with 18 bases between. The CDR3 runs to 14 residues. The DNA of the CDR3 is TGTGCCAGCAGCCTCGTGGGGCCCACGGGCGAGCAGTACTTC. This gives the protein CASSLVGPTGEQYF.

The chain has TRBV7-9 and TRBJ1-1; D is undetermined. Germline lookup yields CDR1 SEHNR and CDR2 FQNEAQ (reference sequence). This CDR3 has 14 residues. Between the trimmed V and J ends, which lost 3 bases and 5 bases, there was a span of 13 bases. The CDR3 region is CASSFPRGGTEAFF. The CDR3 DNA sequence: TGTGCCAGCAGCTTTCCTCGCGGTGGGACTGAAGCTTTCTTT. Using reference TRBV7-9 and TRBJ1-1 for the parts outside the CDR3, the full variable domain is DTGVSQNPRHKITKRGQNVTFRCDPISEHNRLYWYRQTLGQGPEFLTYFQNEAQLEKSRLLSDRFSAERPKGSFSTLEIQRTEQGDSAMYLCASSFPRGGTEAFFGQGTRLTVV.

The chain uses TRBV15 and TRBJ1-1; the match to TRBD1 covers 7 bases. The V gene end was trimmed by 2 bases and the J gene end by 7 bases; junction bases not matched to a gene: 7. The CDR3 is 14 residues long. Germline CDR1 LNHNV, CDR2 YYDKDF (reference sequence). The CDR3 region is CATSRRTGEGEAFF. The CDR3, as DNA: TGTGCCACCAGCAGACGGACAGGAGAGGGTGAAGCTTTCTTT.

The chain is built from TRBV29-1 and TRBJ2-1, with TRBD2 identical over 12 bases. The CDR3 totals 15 residues. Germline-derived CDR1 and CDR2 are SQVTM and ANQGSEA. V lost 7 bases to trimming and J lost 5 bases; unmatched junction nucleotides: 9. CDR3 coding DNA: TGCAGCGGAATTTCCGGGACTAGCGGGCACAATGAGCAGTTCTTC. Translation gives CSGISGTSGHNEQFF.

This chain connects TRBV4-1 to TRBJ2-2; weak D call: TRBD1 (6 bases). With 3 bases removed from V and 6 bases from J, the gap between germline ends came to 14 bases. Germline CDR1 and CDR2: MGHRA and YSYEKL. This CDR3 spans 15 amino acids. CDR3 coding DNA: TGCGCCAGCAGCCAGATGGGACACCTATCCGGGGAGCTGTTTTTT. Its protein product is CASSQMGHLSGELFF.

V usage is TRBV5-4 and J usage is TRBJ1-1; 7 positions match TRBD1. The germline V gene has CDR1 SGHNT and CDR2 YYREEE (reference sequence). CDR3 size: 14 residues. Losses at the gene ends were 4 bases for V and 3 bases for J; bases not matched to a gene: 6. CDR3 coding DNA: TGTGCCAGCAGCGACGACAGGGTCGACACTGAAGCTTTCTTT. It translates to CASSDDRVDTEAFF.

This clone appeared a few times. The chain uses TRBV18 and TRBJ2-3; no clear D gene. Germline assignment: CDR1 KGHSH and CDR2 LQKENI. The V and J ends lost 1 base and 2 bases respectively, with 4 bases between them. The length of the CDR3 is 13 residues. The CDR3 coding sequence is TGTGCCAGCTCACCACTAAACACAGATACGCAGTATTTT. Translated: CASSPLNTDTQYF. Looking up the rest from reference TRBV18 and TRBJ2-3 gives the full variable domain: NAGVMQNPRHLVRRRGQEARLRCSPMKGHSHVYWYRQLPEEGLKFMVYLQKENIIDESGMPKERFSAEFPKEGPSILRIQQVVRGDSAAYFCASSPLNTDTQYFGPGTRLTVL.

The genes are TRBV18 and TRBJ2-3; D perhaps matches TRBD2 (6 bases). Germline loops: CDR1 KGHSH, CDR2 LQKENI. The CDR3 runs 15 residues. The V end was cut by 8 bases, the J end by 4 bases, with 19 bases between. CDR3 region: CASTAGSLVADTQYF. The CDR3 DNA reads as TGTGCCAGCACCGCCGGGAGCCTAGTGGCAGATACGCAGTATTTT.

V gene TRBV13 combines with J gene TRBJ1-1; D remains ambiguous. The CDR3 consists of 13 residues. Germline CDR1 is PRHDT and CDR2 is FYEKMQ (reference sequence). Trimming left V 0 bases short and J 4 bases short, with 6 bases between. CDR3 residues: CASSLGQVTEAFF. The CDR3 DNA follows: TGTGCCAGCAGCTTAGGCCAGGTCACTGAAGCTTTCTTT.

This clone was detected only once. Here the CDR3 reads CASSVISGANVLTF. DNA for the CDR3: TGTGCCAGCAGCGTTATCTCTGGGGCCAACGTCCTGACTTTC. The chain is built from TRBV9 and TRBJ2-6, with no clear D. Trimming took 2 bases from V and 0 from J, leaving 3 bases between them. The CDR3 runs 14 residues. CDR1 and CDR2 (germline): SGDLS, YYNGEE.

The CDR3 DNA reads TGTGCCTGGACTGGGGGGAGTGGAACAGATACGCAGTATTTT. Translating gives CAWTGGSGTDTQYF. The gene calls are TRBV30 and TRBJ2-3; possible D gene TRBD2, 6 bases. In germline, CDR1 is GTSNPN, CDR2 SVGIG (reference sequence). The length of the CDR3 is 14 residues. V lost 4 bases to trimming and J lost 3 bases, with 14 bases between them. Drawing the rest from reference TRBV30 and TRBJ2-3, the complete variable domain is SQTIHQWPATLVQPVGSPLSLECTVEGTSNPNLYWYRQAAGRGLQLLFYSVGIGQISSEVPQNLSASRPQDRQFILSSKKLLLSDSGFYLCAWTGGSGTDTQYFGPGTRLTVL.

The chain has TRBV5-1 and TRBJ2-3; the D gene is possibly TRBD2 (6 bases). This CDR3 is built from 14 residues. V was shortened by 2 bases and J by 2 bases, with 9 bases between the two germline ends. CDR1 and CDR2 (germline): SGHRS, YFSETQ. The CDR3 bases are TGCGCCAGCAGCTTTGGCGGGGCCACAGATACGCAGTATTTT. This sequence encodes CASSFGGATDTQYF.

The J gene is TRBJ1-2, the V gene TRBV7-9, with D tentatively TRBD1 (6 bases). The germline CDR1 and CDR2 sequences are SEHNR and FQNEAQ (reference sequence). V was pared by 2 bases and J by 6 bases, with 19 bases between. The CDR3 is 16 residues long. CDR3 nucleotides: TGTGCCAGCAGCTTACAAAGGACAGTTACTTCCGATGGCTACACCTTC. Protein: CASSLQRTVTSDGYTF.